This is a list of T cell receptor beta chains from one sample in a study of T cell responses to AZD1222 COVID-19 vaccine. Profiling relied on immunoSEQ multiplex PCR, and the TCRdb table lists in-frame clones only, not all of them. Altogether fewer than 120,000 clones are present, roughly 87% being singletons, with the ten largest covering roughly 3%. This specimen consisted of peripheral blood, obtained on day 0 of AZD1222 vaccination. The receptors come from an adult in good health. Both conserved end residues are part of each CDR3. The order of the fields is J gene, D gene, V gene, clone size, CDR3 DNA, CDR3 protein. D genes are given only for firm matches. Clone size is stated in some rows and not others, as once, few, many or a class when expanded.

TRBJ1-1 | - | TRBV18 | - | TGTGCCAGCTCACCCGGTCATCCCATGAACACTGAAGCTTTCTTT | CASSPGHPMNTEAFF
TRBJ1-1 | TRBD1 | TRBV5-1 | - | TGCGCCAGCAGCTTGGCCGGAGGGGGCTCGACTGAAGCTTTCTTT | CASSLAGGGSTEAFF
TRBJ1-4 | TRBD1 | TRBV5-4 | - | TGTGCCAGCAGCTTAGGACAGGGCGAGAATGAAAAACTGTTTTTT | CASSLGQGENEKLFF
TRBJ1-1 | TRBD1 | TRBV7-9 | - | TGTGCCAGCAGAGATAGACAGGGTACTGAAGCTTTCTTT | CASRDRQGTEAFF
TRBJ1-5 | - | TRBV2 | - | TGTGCCAGCAGGGGAGAGGGGGGGAATCAGCCCCAGCATTTT | CASRGEGGNQPQHF
TRBJ2-3 | - | TRBV7-2 | - | TGTGCCAGCAGCTTAGTTCGGGGGGCCAGAGATACGCAGTATTTT | CASSLVRGARDTQYF
TRBJ1-2 | - | TRBV4-2 | - | TGTGCCAGCAGCCACCCGACAGGTTCTAACTATGGCTACACCTTC | CASSHPTGSNYGYTF
TRBJ1-3 | - | TRBV19 | - | TGTGCCAGGGGCCAGGGCCGTCGTAACACCATATATTTT | CARGQGRRNTIYF
TRBJ2-7 | - | TRBV12-3/TRBV12-4 | - | TGTGCCAGCAGTCGGGACTTGTTTGGGGAGCAGTACTTC | CASSRDLFGEQYF
TRBJ1-5 | - | TRBV7-9 | - | TGTGCCAGCAGCTCCACGGGTAACCAGCCCCAGCATTTT | CASSSTGNQPQHF
TRBJ1-1 | TRBD1 | TRBV5-1 | once | TGCGCCAGCAGCTTGGAGACAGGGAGCACTGAAGCTTTCTTT | CASSLETGSTEAFF
TRBJ1-2 | - | TRBV6-5 | - | TGTGCCAGCAGTTCCCTTCGAAGCACAGGCTACTATGGCTACACCTTC | CASSSLRSTGYYGYTF
TRBJ1-5 | - | TRBV2 | - | TGTGCCAGCAGTGAAGCTTTGGGCGTGGGGCAGCCCCAGCATTTT | CASSEALGVGQPQHF
TRBJ2-1 | - | TRBV6-5 | - | TGTGCCAGCAGCCGAAAGAATGAGCAGTTCTTC | CASSRKNEQFF
TRBJ2-5 | - | TRBV7-9 | - | TGTGCCAGCAGCGTCCCGGGACGGACGAAAGAGACCCAGTACTTC | CASSVPGRTKETQYF
TRBJ2-3 | TRBD1 | TRBV5-1 | - | TGCGCCAGCAGCCCGGGACAGGGAGAGGTAGATACGCAGTATTTT | CASSPGQGEVDTQYF
TRBJ2-2 | - | TRBV11-3 | - | TGTGCCAGCAGCTTAGGGGGAACCGGGGAGCTGTTTTTT | CASSLGGTGELFF
TRBJ1-1 | TRBD1 | TRBV5-4 | - | TGTGCCAGCAGCGTTACAGGGGTGAACACTGAAGCTTTCTTT | CASSVTGVNTEAFF
TRBJ2-1 | TRBD2 | TRBV28 | - | TGTGCCAGCAGTTTCCGGACTAGTTTCAATGAGCAGTTCTTC | CASSFRTSFNEQFF
TRBJ1-6 | TRBD1 | TRBV6-2/TRBV6-3 | - | TGTGCCAGCAGCCCCGGGACAGGGGCGTATAATTCACCCCTCCACTTT | CASSPGTGAYNSPLHF
TRBJ2-3 | TRBD2 | TRBV25-1 | - | TGTGCCAGCAGTGAGGGGGGGACTAGAGCTTATACGCAGTATTTT | CASSEGGTRAYTQYF
TRBJ1-5 | - | TRBV30 | - | TGTGCCTGGAGGGGTCCGGGAACACCTCAGCCCCAGCATTTT | CAWRGPGTPQPQHF
TRBJ1-1 | - | TRBV28 | once | TGTGCCAGCAGTCCCCCAGGACACAACACTGAAGCTTTCTTT | CASSPPGHNTEAFF
TRBJ1-4 | - | TRBV20-1 | few | TGCAGTGCTCTTGGGGAGGGCAAACTGTTTTTT | CSALGEGKLFF
TRBJ1-2 | - | TRBV18 | - | TGTGCCAGCTCAGACGCAGGGGACTATGGCTACACCTTC | CASSDAGDYGYTF
TRBJ2-5 | TRBD2 | TRBV11-2 | - | TGTGCCAGCAGCTTAGGGACTAGCGTAGAGACCCAGTACTTC | CASSLGTSVETQYF
TRBJ1-5 | TRBD1 | TRBV7-3 | - | TGTGCCAGCAGCTGGACAGGGGGCAGCGATCAGCCCCAGCATTTT | CASSWTGGSDQPQHF
TRBJ2-7 | TRBD2 | TRBV5-6 | - | TGTGCCAGCAGCGAAACTCTAGCGGGAGGCGACGAGCAGTACTTC | CASSETLAGGDEQYF
TRBJ1-5 | TRBD1 | TRBV6-5 | - | TGTGCCAGCAGAGCCACAGGGGGGAATCAGCCCCAGCATTTT | CASRATGGNQPQHF
TRBJ1-2 | TRBD1 | TRBV19 | - | TGTGCCAGTATCCCAGGGGACAGAGAGGGCTATGGCTACACCTTC | CASIPGDREGYGYTF
TRBJ1-3 | - | TRBV4-2 | few | TGTGCCAGCAGCCCCAGGGAGGAGTTGCCTGGAAACACCATATATTTT | CASSPREELPGNTIYF